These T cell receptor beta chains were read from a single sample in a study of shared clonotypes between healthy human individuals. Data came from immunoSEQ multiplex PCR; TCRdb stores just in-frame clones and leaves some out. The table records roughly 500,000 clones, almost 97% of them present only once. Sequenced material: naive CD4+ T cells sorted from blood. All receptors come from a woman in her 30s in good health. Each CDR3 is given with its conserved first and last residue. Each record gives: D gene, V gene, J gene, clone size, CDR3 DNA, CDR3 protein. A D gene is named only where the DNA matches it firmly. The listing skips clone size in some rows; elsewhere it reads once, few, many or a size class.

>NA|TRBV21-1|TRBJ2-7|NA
TGTGCCAGCAGCGATGGGCTACGAGTGCAGTACTTC
CASSDGLRVQYF
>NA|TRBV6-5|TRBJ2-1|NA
TGTGCCAGCAGTTCTCGAGCCTCAGGGTACAATGAGCAGTTCTTC
CASSSRASGYNEQFF
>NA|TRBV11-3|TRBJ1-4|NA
TGTGCCAGCAGCTCTAGAGTAGGACATAATGTACTGTTTTTT
CASSSRVGHNVLFF
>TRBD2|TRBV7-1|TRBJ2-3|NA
TGTGCCAGCAGCTCATCCGGGACTAGCAGTGGCACAGATACGCAGTATTTT
CASSSSGTSSGTDTQYF
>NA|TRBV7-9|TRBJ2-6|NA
TGTGCCAGCAGCCCGCCCGCCCTCGACTCTGGGGCCAACGTCCTGACTTTC
CASSPPALDSGANVLTF
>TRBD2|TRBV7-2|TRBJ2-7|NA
TGTGCCAGCAGCTTAGGACTAGCGGGACCCTCCTACGAGCAGTACTTC
CASSLGLAGPSYEQYF
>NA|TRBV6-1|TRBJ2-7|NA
TGTGCCAGCAGTGAAGTCAGGGGAGCCCCCTACGAGCAGTACTTC
CASSEVRGAPYEQYF
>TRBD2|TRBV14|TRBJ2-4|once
TGTGCCAGCAGCCAAGATGCGTGGCGGGAGGGGCGGAACATTCAGTACTTC
CASSQDAWREGRNIQYF
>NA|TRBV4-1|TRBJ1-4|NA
TGCGCCAGCAGCCAAGATGGGGGCAGGGTTGGTGAAAAACTGTTTTTT
CASSQDGGRVGEKLFF
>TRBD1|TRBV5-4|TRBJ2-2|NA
TGTGCCAGCAGCCCCCGACAGGGCATTTTTACCGGGGAGCTGTTTTTT
CASSPRQGIFTGELFF
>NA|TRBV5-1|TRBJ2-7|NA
TGCGCCAGCAGCCCGAGGGCAGACTACGAGCAGTACTTC
CASSPRADYEQYF
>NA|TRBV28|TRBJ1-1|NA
TGTGCCAGCAGTTTAGTAGGGGGCACTGAAGCTTTCTTT
CASSLVGGTEAFF
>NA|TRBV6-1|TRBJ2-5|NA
TGTGCCAGCAGTGAACCGGGGGAAGAGACCCAGTACTTC
CASSEPGEETQYF
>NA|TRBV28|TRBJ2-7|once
TGTGCCAGCACCCAGCCTAGATCCTACGAGCAGTACTTC
CASTQPRSYEQYF
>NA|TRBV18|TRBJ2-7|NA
TGTGCCAGCGCCGACTCGTCACAGCAGTACTTC
CASADSSQQYF
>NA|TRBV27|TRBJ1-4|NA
TGTGCCAGCAGTGCTTATCGAGCAGAAAAACTGTTTTTT
CASSAYRAEKLFF
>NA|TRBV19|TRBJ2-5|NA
TGTGCCAGTAGAGGGGGGGGCCAAGAGACCCAGTACTTC
CASRGGGQETQYF
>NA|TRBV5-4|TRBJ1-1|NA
TGTGCCAGCAGCTTGCATCACACTGAAGCTTTCTTT
CASSLHHTEAFF
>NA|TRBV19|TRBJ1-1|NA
TGTGCCAGTAGTCCTCGACAGGCTTTGAACACTGAAGCTTTCTTT
CASSPRQALNTEAFF
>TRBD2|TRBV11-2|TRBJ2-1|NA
TGTGCCAGCAGCTTTCGCGGGAGGGCCTTACATGAGCAGTTCTTC
CASSFRGRALHEQFF
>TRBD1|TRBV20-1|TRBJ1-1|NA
TGCAGTTCCACAGGGGGCACTGAAGCTTTCTTT
CSSTGGTEAFF
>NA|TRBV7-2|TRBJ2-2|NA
TGTGCCAGCAGCGCCCCGCCTATCCCCGGGGAGCTGTTTTTT
CASSAPPIPGELFF
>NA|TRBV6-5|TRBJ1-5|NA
TGTGCCAGCAGTTACTCGTACGAGGGGAATCAGCCCCAGCATTTT
CASSYSYEGNQPQHF
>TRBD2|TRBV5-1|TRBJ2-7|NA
TGCGCCAGCAGCTTGGAGGCTTCGGGACTAGCGGGAGCTGGCGAGCAGTACTTC
CASSLEASGLAGAGEQYF
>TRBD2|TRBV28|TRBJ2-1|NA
TGTGCCAGCAGTTTATCGGCGGGAGGCCCCTACAATGAGCAGTTCTTC
CASSLSAGGPYNEQFF
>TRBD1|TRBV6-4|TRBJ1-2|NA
TGTGCCAGCAGCCCCCGGACAGGGGTCGATGCCACCCTGAGCAAGGGATCCTACACCTTC
CASSPRTGVDATLSKGSYTF
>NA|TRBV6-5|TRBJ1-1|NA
TGTGCCAGCAGGGGAACAGGGAAGGAAACTGAAGCTTTCTTT
CASRGTGKETEAFF
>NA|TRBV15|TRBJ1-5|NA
TGTGCCACCAGCAGAGATCAGACGGAATATCAGCCCCAGCATTTT
CATSRDQTEYQPQHF
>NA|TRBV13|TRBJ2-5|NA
TGTGCCAGCAGCTTAGTGGGTGCGGGGGAGACCCAGTACTTC
CASSLVGAGETQYF
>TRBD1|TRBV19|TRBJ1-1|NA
TGTGCCAGTACCATAGGACAGGGACTTGGAGCTTTCTTT
CASTIGQGLGAFF
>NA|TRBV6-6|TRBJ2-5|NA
TGTGCCAGCAGTTACGGGACAACCCTAGAGACCCAGTACTTC
CASSYGTTLETQYF
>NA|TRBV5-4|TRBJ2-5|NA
TGTGCCAGCAGCCGACCTGGATTCCAAGAGACCCAGTACTTC
CASSRPGFQETQYF
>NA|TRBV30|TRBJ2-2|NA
TGTGCCTGGGGAAGATTGAACACCGGGGAGCTGTTTTTT
CAWGRLNTGELFF
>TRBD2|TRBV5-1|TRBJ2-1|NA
TGCGCCAGCAGCCCGTCTAGCGGGAGCTACAATGAGCAGTTCTTC
CASSPSSGSYNEQFF
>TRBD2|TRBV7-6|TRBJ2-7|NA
TGTGCCAGCAGTCGGACTAGCTCCTACGAGCAGTACTTC
CASSRTSSYEQYF
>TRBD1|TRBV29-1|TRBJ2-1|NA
TGCAGCGCGGCCGGGACAGGCCGGTCCTCGAATGAGCAGTTCTTC
CSAAGTGRSSNEQFF
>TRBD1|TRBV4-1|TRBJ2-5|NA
TGCGCCAGCAGCCAAGGTCCCTCGAGGGGGCACTTAGGAGAGACCCAGTACTTC
CASSQGPSRGHLGETQYF
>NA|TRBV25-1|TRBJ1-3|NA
TGTGCCAGCTCCCTGACAGGTGGAAACACCATATATTTT
CASSLTGGNTIYF
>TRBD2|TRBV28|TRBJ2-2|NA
TGTGCCAGCATCCCCGGGGGGGTCTTCAGTCAACCGAACACCGGGGAGCTGTTTTTT
CASIPGGVFSQPNTGELFF
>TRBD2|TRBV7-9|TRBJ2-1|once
TGTGCCAGCAGTTCGACTAGCGGGAGTAATGAGCAGTTCTTC
CASSSTSGSNEQFF
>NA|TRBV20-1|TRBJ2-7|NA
TGCAGTGCTGGACTTGTCTACGAGCAGTACTTC
CSAGLVYEQYF